The following is a TCR beta chain sequence with its context. There is no known antigen for this receptor. The input lacks base qualities; no much larger clone sits a single base away. Other DNA sequences in the same sample also yield this CDR3. The CDR3 runs 12 amino acids, cysteine and phenylalanine included. This entry keeps only the CDR3 DNA: 36 bases, framed from base 1. CDR1 and CDR2 are drawn from the germline V gene: SQVTM, ANQGSEA. V lost 4 bases and J lost 5 bases, and the count of bases not matched to a germline gene is 1. The sample belongs to a study of CD8+ T cells in alopecia areata listed by TCRdb under 2018. At the level of the whole study: Treated patients were enrolled in an open-label pilot trial of oral tofacitinib at 5 to 10 mg twice daily for moderate-to-severe alopecia areata. Scalp clonality was compared among normal scalp (n=4), patchy alopecia areata scalp (n=8), and alopecia totalis/universalis scalp (n=8). RNA was extracted with the PAXgene miRNA kit for fixed scalp, the miRNeasy kit for PBMCs, and the RNeasy kit for mouse skin. Patients on tofacitinib were biopsied at baseline and after 4 and 24 weeks of treatment, and several of the patients also had a later scalp biopsy. Tofacitinib was given for 6 to 18 months, followed by 6 months of follow-up off drug to assess delayed response and recurrence. In humans, TCRbeta sequencing was performed on scalp tissue and on sorted CD4+ and CD8+ peripheral blood T cells from healthy controls and from patients with patchy or totalis/universalis alopecia areata. The study used high-throughput TCRbeta sequencing to examine T cell clonal expansion in alopecia areata, in both the C3H/HeJ mouse model and human patients. TCRbeta CDR3 regions were amplified by immunoSEQ multiplex PCR using 35 Vbeta forward and 13 Jbeta reverse primers. The SALT score, which quantifies the percentage of affected scalp surface area, was used to measure disease severity in treated patients. General study outcomes and caveats: Scalp TCR repertoire analysis is complicated because resident alphabeta T cells in normal human skin are also sequenced, whereas mouse skin is dominated by gammadelta T cells. Higher clonality and more expanded CD8+ clones were observed in lesional scalp than in normal scalp, particularly in alopecia totalis/universalis, a finding suggestive of antigenic drive. During tofacitinib treatment, many expanded lesional clones remained in scalp and blood, and this persistence may partly explain relapse after treatment is stopped. Because the treated cohort was small and had just a single nonresponder, larger studies are needed to establish links between baseline CD8+ expansion and response. Tofacitinib significantly decreased scalp clonality and the number of expanded CD8+ clones among the top 100 scalp clones. Shared TCR sequences between patients were less evident than in mice, which may be partly attributable to HLA diversity in the patient population.

The label giving this sample's time point can be read as: four to five weeks on oral tofacitinib. The sample's treatment or condition label, decoded: oral pan-JAK inhibitor, 5-10 mg twice daily. Lesional scalp punch biopsies and peripheral blood were obtained from alopecia areata patients. PBMCs were separated by density centrifugation and stained for CD3, CD4 and CD8, after which CD4+ and CD8+ T cells were sorted on a FACSAria. Receptor libraries were prepared by the immunoSEQ multiplex PCR assay. To provide template for TCR sequencing, every sample had RNA extracted and reverse transcribed into cDNA. SuperScript III was used to make first-strand cDNA, primed with a 2:1 mix of oligo-dT and random hexamers. A synthetic immune receptor repertoire was used to measure amplification bias, and any remaining bias was corrected computationally. Processing in the source paper ran as follows. Raw reads were preprocessed to remove errors, and CDR3 was defined by IMGT conventions from the conserved cysteine to phenylalanine. To get clonality, Shannon entropy was normalized by log2 of the number of productive unique TCRs and the result was subtracted from 1. CD4 or CD8 identity of scalp clones was inferred by cross-referencing scalp TCRbeta sequences with sorted blood CD4 and CD8 repertoires. The source is immuneACCESS, and TCRdb retained only in-frame sequences with V and J called. Part of the clones is not carried over; for the studies checked, unresolved V genes explain less than half of this, and the remainder is unexplained. V, J and clone size were drawn from that table, and D and trimming were deduced from the DNA. This sample holds about 200,000 clones; 64% were observed only once. The top ten constitute more than 3.5% of the sample.

The chain is encoded by TRBV29-1 joined to TRBJ2-5, and TRBD2 matches 10 of the central bases. The TCR sequence derives from a human donor with alopecia areata. The starting material was CD4+ T cells sorted from blood, obtained at week 4, from a patient treated with tofacitinib. The nucleotides read TGCAGCGTTGGGGGACTAGCGGAGACCCAGTACTTC. Its product reads: CSVGGLAETQYF.